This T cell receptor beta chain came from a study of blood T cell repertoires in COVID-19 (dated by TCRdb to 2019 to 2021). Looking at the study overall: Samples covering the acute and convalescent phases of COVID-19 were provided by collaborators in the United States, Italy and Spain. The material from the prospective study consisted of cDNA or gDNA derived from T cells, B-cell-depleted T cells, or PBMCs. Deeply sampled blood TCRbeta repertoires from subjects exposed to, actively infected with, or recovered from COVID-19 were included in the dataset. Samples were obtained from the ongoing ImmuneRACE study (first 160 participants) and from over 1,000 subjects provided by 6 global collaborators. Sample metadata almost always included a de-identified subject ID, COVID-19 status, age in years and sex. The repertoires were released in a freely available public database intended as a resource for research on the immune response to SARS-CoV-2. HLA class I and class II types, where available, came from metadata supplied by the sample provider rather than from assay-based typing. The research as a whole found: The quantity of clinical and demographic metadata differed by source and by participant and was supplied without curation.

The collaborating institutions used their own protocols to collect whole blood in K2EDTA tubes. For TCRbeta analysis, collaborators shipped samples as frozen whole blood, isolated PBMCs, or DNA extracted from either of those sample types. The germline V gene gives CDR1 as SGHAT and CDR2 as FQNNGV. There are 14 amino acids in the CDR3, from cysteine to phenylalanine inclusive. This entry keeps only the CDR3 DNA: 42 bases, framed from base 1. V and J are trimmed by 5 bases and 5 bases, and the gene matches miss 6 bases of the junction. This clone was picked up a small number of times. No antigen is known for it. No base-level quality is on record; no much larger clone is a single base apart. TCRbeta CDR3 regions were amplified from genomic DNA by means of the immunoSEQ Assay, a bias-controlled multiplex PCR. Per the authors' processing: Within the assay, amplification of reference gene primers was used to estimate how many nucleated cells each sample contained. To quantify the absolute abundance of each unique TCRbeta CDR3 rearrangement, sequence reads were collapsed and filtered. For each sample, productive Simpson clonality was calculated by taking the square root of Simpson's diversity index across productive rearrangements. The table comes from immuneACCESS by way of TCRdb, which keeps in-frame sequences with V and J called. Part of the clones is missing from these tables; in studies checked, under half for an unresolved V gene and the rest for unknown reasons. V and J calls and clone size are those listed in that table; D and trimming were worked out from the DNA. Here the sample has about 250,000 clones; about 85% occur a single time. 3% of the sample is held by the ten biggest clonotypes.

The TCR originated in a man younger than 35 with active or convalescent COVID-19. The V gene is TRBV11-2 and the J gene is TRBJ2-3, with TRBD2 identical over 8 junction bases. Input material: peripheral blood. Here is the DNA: TGTGCCAGCAGCCCGTCTAGCGGGCGAGATACGCAGTATTTT. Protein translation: CASSPSSGRDTQYF. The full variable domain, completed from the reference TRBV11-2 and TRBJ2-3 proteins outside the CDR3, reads EAGVAQSPRYKIIEKRQSVAFWCNPISGHATLYWYQQILGQGPKLLIQFQNNGVVDDSQLPKDRFSAERLKGVDSTLKIQPAKLEDSAVYLCASSPSSGRDTQYFGPGTRLTVL.